This paragraph reports one T cell receptor (beta chain). Its matching antigen is unknown. Its ends do not fully match the called genes, so a read error is possible. The data derive from a study of T cells in Graves' hyperthyroidism and ophthalmopathy. Study results and limitations: The authors' 13 V-J model separated ophthalmopathy from stable hyperthyroidism.

There were TCR beta CDR3 regions amplified from RNA transcripts. A set of HTBI primers served as the primers for a first-round RT-PCR of the TCR CDR3. A single record per CDR3 protein comes from TCRdb applying MiXCR to the multiplex PCR reads. The data hold hundreds of thousands of distinct CDR3 sequences, with around 46% observed a single time. The sequence came from a woman under 30 with Graves' hyperthyroidism. Specimen: peripheral blood or thyroid tissue (not recorded which).

CDR3 bases: TGTGCCAGCAGTTGGCAGGGGAATGAAAAACTGTTTTTT. This encodes CASSWQGNEKLFF. The V and J genes are TRBV10-3 and TRBJ1-4; D perhaps matches TRBD1 (6 bases). This CDR3 spans 13 amino acids. Germline CDR1 is ENHRY and CDR2 is SYGVKD.